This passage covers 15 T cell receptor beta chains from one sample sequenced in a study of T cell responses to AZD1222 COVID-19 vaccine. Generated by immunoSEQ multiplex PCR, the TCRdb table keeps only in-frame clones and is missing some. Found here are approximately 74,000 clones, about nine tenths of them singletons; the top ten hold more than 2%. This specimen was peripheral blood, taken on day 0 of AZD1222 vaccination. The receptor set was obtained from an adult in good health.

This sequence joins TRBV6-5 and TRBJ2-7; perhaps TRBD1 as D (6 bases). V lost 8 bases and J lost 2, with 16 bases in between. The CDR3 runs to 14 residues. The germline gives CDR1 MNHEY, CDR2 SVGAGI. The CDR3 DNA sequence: TGTGCCAGCTCCTTGGGTGGACAGCCCTACGAGCAGTACTTC. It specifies CASSLGGQPYEQYF.

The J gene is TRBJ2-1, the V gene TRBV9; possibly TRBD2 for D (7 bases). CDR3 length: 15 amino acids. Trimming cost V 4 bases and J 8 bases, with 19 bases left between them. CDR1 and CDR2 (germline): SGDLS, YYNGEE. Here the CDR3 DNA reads TGTGCCAGCAGCCTGGGCCGCGGGGGCGGGGATGAGCAGTTCTTC. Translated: CASSLGRGGGDEQFF. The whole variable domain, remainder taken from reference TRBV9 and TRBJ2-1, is DSGVTQTPKHLITATGQRVTLRCSPRSGDLSVYWYQQSLDQGLQFLIQYYNGEERAKGNILERFSAQQFPDLHSELNLSSLELGDSALYFCASSLGRGGGDEQFFGPGTRLTVL.

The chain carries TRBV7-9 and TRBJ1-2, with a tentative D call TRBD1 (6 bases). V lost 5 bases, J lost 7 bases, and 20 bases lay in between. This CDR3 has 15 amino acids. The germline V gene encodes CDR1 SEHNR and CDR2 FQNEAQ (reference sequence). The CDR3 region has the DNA TGTGCCAGCAGCCCCGACTTACAGGGAGTGGTTGGCTACACCTTC. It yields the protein CASSPDLQGVVGYTF. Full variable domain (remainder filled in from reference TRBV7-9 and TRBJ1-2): DTGVSQNPRHKITKRGQNVTFRCDPISEHNRLYWYRQTLGQGPEFLTYFQNEAQLEKSRLLSDRFSAERPKGSFSTLEIQRTEQGDSAMYLCASSPDLQGVVGYTFGSGTRLTVV.

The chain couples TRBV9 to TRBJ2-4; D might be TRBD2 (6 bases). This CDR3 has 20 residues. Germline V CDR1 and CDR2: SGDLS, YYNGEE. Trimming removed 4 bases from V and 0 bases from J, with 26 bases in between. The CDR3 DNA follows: TGTGCCAGCAGCCTCCCGGGAACCGGGAGAGTTCATTCAGCCAAAAACATTCAGTACTTC. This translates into CASSLPGTGRVHSAKNIQYF. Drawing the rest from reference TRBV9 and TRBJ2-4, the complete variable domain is DSGVTQTPKHLITATGQRVTLRCSPRSGDLSVYWYQQSLDQGLQFLIQYYNGEERAKGNILERFSAQQFPDLHSELNLSSLELGDSALYFCASSLPGTGRVHSAKNIQYFGAGTRLSVL.

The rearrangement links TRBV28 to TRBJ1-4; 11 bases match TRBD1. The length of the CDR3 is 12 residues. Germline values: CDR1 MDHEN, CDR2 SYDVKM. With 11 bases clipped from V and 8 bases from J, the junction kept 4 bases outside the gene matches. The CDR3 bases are TGTGCCTTGGGACAGGGGGTCGAAAAACTGTTTTTT. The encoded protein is CALGQGVEKLFF.

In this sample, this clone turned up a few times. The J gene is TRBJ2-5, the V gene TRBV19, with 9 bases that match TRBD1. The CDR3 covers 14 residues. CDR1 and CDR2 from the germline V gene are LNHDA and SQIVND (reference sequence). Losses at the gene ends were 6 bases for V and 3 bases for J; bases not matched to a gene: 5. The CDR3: CASSKGQGEETQYF. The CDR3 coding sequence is TGTGCCAGTAGCAAGGGACAGGGAGAAGAGACCCAGTACTTC.

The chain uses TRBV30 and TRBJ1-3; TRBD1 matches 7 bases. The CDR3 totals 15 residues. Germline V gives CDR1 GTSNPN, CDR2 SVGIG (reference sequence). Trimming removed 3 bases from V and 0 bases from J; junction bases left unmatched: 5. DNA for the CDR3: TGTGCCTGGAGGGACAGGAGCTTCTCTGGAAACACCATATATTTT. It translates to CAWRDRSFSGNTIYF.

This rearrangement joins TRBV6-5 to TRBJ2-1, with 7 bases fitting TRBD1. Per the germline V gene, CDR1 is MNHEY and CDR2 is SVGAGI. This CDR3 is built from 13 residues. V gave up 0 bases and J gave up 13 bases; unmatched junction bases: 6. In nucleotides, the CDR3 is TGTGCCAGCAGTTACTCGGACGCAGGGGGACAGTTCTTC. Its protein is CASSYSDAGGQFF.

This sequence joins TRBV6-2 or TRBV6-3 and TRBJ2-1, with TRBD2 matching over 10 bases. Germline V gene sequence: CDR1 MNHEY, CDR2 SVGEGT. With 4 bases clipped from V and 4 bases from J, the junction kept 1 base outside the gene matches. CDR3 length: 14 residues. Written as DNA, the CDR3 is TGTGCCAGCAGTTTGACTAGCGGGTACAATGAGCAGTTCTTC. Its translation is CASSLTSGYNEQFF.

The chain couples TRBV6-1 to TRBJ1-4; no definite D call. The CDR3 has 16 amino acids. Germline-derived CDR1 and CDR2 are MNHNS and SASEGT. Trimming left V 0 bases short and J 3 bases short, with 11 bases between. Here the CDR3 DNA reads TGTGCCAGCAGTGAAGCGCCGTACAGATCTAATGAAAAACTGTTTTTT. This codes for CASSEAPYRSNEKLFF.

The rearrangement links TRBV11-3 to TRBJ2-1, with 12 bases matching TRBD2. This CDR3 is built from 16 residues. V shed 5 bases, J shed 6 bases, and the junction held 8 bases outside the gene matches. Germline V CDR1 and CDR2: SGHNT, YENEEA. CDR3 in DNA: TGTGCCAGCAGCGACCCGGGACTAGCGGGTCCCAATGAGCAGTTCTTC. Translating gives CASSDPGLAGPNEQFF.

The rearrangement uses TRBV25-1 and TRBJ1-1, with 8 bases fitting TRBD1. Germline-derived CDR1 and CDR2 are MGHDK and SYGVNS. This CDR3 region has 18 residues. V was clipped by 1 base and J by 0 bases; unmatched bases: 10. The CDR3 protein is CASSESYDRGRVNTEAFF. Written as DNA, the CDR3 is TGTGCCAGCAGTGAATCCTACGACAGGGGAAGGGTGAACACTGAAGCTTTCTTT.

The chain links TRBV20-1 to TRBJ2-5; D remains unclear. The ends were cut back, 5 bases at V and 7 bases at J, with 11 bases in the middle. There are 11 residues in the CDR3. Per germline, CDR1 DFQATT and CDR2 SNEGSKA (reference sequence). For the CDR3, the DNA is TGCAGTGCTGGCCGATCGGCGACCCAGTACTTC. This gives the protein CSAGRSATQYF.

CDR3: CASSLLGGGRNYGYTF. The CDR3 coding sequence is TGTGCCAGCAGTTTATTAGGTGGTGGCAGAAACTATGGCTACACCTTC. This chain joins TRBV28 and TRBJ1-2; D remains unclear. V dropped 1 base and J dropped 2 bases, with 14 bases sitting between them. The CDR3 extends over 16 amino acids. Germline V gene lookup returns CDR1 MDHEN and CDR2 SYDVKM.

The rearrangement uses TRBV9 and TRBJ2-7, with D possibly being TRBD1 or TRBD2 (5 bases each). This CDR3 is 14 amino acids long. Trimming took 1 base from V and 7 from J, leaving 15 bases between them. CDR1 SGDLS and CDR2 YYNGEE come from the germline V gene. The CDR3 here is CASSVLQGVGEQYF. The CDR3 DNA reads TGTGCCAGCAGCGTACTGCAGGGAGTGGGGGAGCAGTACTTC.